This TCR beta chain was identified in a study of Ad26.COV2.S vaccination and SARS-CoV-2 variants. TCRdb keeps only in-frame clones here, not all; method: immunoSEQ multiplex PCR. This sample has 300,000 to 350,000 clones, with around 84% found just once. The sample's treatment: 15 to 20 received Ad26.COV2.S at low or high dose, single or two shots; several received placebo; per-sample allocation not given. Samples came from day 63 after the first vaccine or placebo injection. Within Boston, the person who donated was an adult of 18-55 years. As concerns this clone: Its antigen is still unknown.

General study findings and limits: Vaccine and placebo groups showed comparable non-spike TCR breadth.

The CDR3 sequence is 17 residues long. J lost 0 bases, V lost 1 base, and 6 bases had no gene match. In germline, CDR1 is SNHLY, CDR2 FYNNEI. This TCR came from a person aged 18-65 years who received the Ad26.COV2.S COVID-19 vaccine or a placebo. The input for sequencing was peripheral blood, taken in a trial of Ad26.COV2.S vaccine versus placebo. This sequence joins TRBV2 and TRBJ1-5, with 7 nucleotides matching TRBD1. The CDR3 protein is CASSEEGRGVSNQPQHF. The CDR3 region has the DNA TGTGCCAGCAGTGAAGAGGGCAGGGGGGTTAGCAATCAGCCCCAGCATTTT.